Included here is one T cell receptor (beta chain) sequence, with context. The data stem from a study of blood T cell repertoires in COVID-19. As for the study in general: Material from acute and convalescent COVID-19 was sourced from the United States, Italy and Spain.

Germline V gene lookup returns CDR1 SNHLY and CDR2 FYNNEI. Deletions cut 3 bases from V and 8 bases from J, with 16 bases between. This CDR3 contains 14 residues. Authors' analysis steps: Amplifying reference gene primers gave estimates of nucleated cell counts. The data were produced by immunoSEQ multiplex PCR, yet TCRdb's version contains in-frame clones alone and is incomplete. V and J calls and clone size are those listed in that table; D and trimming were worked out from the DNA. The repertoire holds around 250,000 clones, with 80% to 85% as singletons. This sequence joins TRBV2 and TRBJ1-2; D uncertain. The sequenced sample was peripheral blood. The clonotype originates from a woman between 40 and 55 years old who had recovered from COVID-19. The CDR3 here is CASSEERELSGYTF. CDR3 nucleotides: TGTGCCAGCAGTGAGGAAAGGGAGCTAAGCGGCTACACCTTC.